Sequencing of this T cell receptor beta chain was carried out in a study of shared clonotypes between healthy human individuals. Whole-study findings and limits: Sharing across four donors was highest in naive CD4 (approximately 5%) and lowest in memory CD8 (approximately 0.4%). In the sorted subsets, rarefaction showed sequencing was incomplete despite large depth.

With respect to this clone: The antigen remains undetermined.

J gave up 7 bases and V 3 bases, and 10 bases lay outside the gene matches. This CDR3 has 16 amino acids. The germline CDR1 and CDR2 sequences are MGHRA and YSYEKL. Authors' data handling: For the immunoSEQ data, sequences were junction-only without quality scores, so filtering differed. Profiling relied on immunoSEQ multiplex PCR, and the TCRdb table lists in-frame clones only, not all of them. V and J calls and clone size are given by that table; D and trimming were obtained from the DNA. The sample yields hundreds of thousands of clones, 90% to 96% seen once. The receptor was isolated from a woman aged 25 to 39 in good health. Sequencing used naive CD4+ T cells sorted from blood. Subset indicated: CD45RA+ positively selected. The rearrangement links TRBV4-1 to TRBJ1-5, with 9 bases fitting TRBD1. CDR3 residues: CASSQGQGPSGQPQHF. Written as DNA, the CDR3 is TGCGCCAGCAGCCAGGGACAGGGACCTTCTGGGCAGCCCCAGCATTTT.